This TCR beta chain was captured by sequencing in a study of cytotoxic CD8 clonotypes in ibrutinib-treated CLL. Study-wide context: The average sample held about 260,000 productive templates and around 87,000 productive rearrangements.

This table comes from immunoSEQ multiplex PCR, and its TCRdb copy is limited to in-frame clones, with some not included. The sample carries 120,000 to 150,000 clones, less than 95% recorded once. Whole-study findings and limits: Patients had baseline clonality above age-matched healthy donors, and this clonality moved with circulating CD8+ T-cell counts.

As for this clone: Its matching antigen is unknown.

This CDR3 is 15 amino acids long. The V end was cut by 0 bases, the J end by 0 bases, with 7 bases between. Germline V CDR1 and CDR2: SGDLS, YYNGEE. The material was PBMCs, obtained after 12 months of ibrutinib treatment. The receptor was derived from a human donor with chronic lymphocytic leukemia. This chain uses TRBV9 with TRBJ1-3, with D perhaps matching TRBD1 (6 bases). The CDR3 bases are TGTGCCAGCAGCGTAGGGACAGACTCTGGAAACACCATATATTTT. It yields the protein CASSVGTDSGNTIYF. Filled out from reference TRBV9 and TRBJ1-3, the complete variable domain reads DSGVTQTPKHLITATGQRVTLRCSPRSGDLSVYWYQQSLDQGLQFLIQYYNGEERAKGNILERFSAQQFPDLHSELNLSSLELGDSALYFCASSVGTDSGNTIYFGEGSWLTVV.